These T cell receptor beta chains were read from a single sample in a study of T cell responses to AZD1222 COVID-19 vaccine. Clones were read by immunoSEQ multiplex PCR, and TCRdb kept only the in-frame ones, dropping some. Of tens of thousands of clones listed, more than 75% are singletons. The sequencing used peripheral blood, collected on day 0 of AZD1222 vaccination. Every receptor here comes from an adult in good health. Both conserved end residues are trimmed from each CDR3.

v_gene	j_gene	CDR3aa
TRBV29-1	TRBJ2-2	SASGQGSTGELF
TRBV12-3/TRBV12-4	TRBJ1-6	ASSLQENSPLH
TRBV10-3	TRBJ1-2	ATANQGGDYGYT
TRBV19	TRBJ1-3	ASTRTGGYSGNTIY
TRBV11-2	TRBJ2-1	ASSLAGTSGSNNEQF
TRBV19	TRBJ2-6	ASSPLGAGANVLT
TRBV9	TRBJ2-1	ASSFGENEQF
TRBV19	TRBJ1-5	ASRAKGQPQH
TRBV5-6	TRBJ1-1	ASSPPASRRNTEAF
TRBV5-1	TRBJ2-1	ASSLGQYNEQF
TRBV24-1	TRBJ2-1	ATSDSGQQAGSNEQF
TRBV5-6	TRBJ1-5	ASSFQGARQPQH
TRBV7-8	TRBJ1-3	ASSLAGSISGNTIY
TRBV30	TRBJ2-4	AWSVQGAQY
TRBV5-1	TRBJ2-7	ASSSLDRGLEQY
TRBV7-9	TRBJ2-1	ASSPGLASYNEQF
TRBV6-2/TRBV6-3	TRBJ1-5	ASSLAIQPQH
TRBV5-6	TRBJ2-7	ASSWGQQVLYEQY
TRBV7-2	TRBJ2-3	ASEVFGTDTQY
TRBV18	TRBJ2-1	ASSPPGRGGSYNEQF
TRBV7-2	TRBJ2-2	ASSFWGLAVITGELF
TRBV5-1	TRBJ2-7	ASSQQPPGGMSEYEQY
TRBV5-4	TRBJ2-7	ASSLAGTSGAYEQY
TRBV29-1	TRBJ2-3	SVLPGLATSTDTQY
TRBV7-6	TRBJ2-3	ASSLDSWATDTQY
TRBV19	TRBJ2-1	ASSGGSGTRNEQF
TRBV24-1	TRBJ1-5	ATSGASGNQPQH
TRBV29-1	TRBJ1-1	SVSFVQGAAYPNTEAF
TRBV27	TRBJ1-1	ASSWDSNTEAF
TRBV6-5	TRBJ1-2	ASSYLGAGGYT
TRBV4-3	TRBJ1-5	ASSQELRVSQPQH
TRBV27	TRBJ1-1	ASSLYYRDRGQAF
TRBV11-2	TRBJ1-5	ASSSGGGQPQH
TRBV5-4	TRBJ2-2	ASSLAPTGELF
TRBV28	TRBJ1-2	ASTGNYGYT
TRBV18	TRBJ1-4	ASSRQDEKLF
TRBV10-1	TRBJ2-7	ASSFNPRGSTYEQY
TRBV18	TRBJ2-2	ASSPPVLGGLSAGELF
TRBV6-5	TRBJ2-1	ASKRERWNEQF
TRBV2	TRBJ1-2	ASSRGYGYT
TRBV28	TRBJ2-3	ASSLRTGGHTDTQY
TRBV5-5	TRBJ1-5	ASNHGPPHGRQPQH
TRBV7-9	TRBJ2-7	ASSLANGRADEQY
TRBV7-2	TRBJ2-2	ASSPMGDRNTGELF